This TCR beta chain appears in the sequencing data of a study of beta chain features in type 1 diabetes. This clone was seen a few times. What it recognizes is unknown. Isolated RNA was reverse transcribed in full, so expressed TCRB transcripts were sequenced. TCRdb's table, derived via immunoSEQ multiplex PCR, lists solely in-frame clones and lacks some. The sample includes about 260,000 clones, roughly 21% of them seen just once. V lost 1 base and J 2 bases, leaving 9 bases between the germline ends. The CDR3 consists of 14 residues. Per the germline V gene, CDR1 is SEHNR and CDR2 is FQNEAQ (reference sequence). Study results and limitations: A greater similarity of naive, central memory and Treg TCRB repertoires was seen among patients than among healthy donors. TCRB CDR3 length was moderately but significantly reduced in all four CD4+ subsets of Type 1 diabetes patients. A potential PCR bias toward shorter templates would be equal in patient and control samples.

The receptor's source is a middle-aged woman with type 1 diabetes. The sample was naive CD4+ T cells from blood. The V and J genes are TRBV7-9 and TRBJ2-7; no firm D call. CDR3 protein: CASSLEPETYEQYF. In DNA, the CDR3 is TGTGCCAGCAGCTTAGAGCCTGAAACCTACGAGCAGTACTTC.